A selection of T cell receptor beta chains follows, all from one sample in a study of blood T cell repertoires in COVID-19. Libraries were prepared by immunoSEQ multiplex PCR; TCRdb keeps only in-frame clonotypes and omits some of them. The sample has under 200,000 clones; roughly 91% are singletons. Specimen: peripheral blood. All receptors come from a man aged 40-55 years with active or convalescent COVID-19. Each CDR3 is given with its conserved first and last residue. Fields, in order: D gene, clone size, V gene, J gene, CDR3 DNA, CDR3 protein. D genes are given only for firm matches. Only some rows state a clone size, as once, few, many or a class for expanded clones.

D: TRBD1
size: .
V: TRBV18
J: TRBJ1-1
DNA: TGTGCCAGCTCACCACAGGGGGCCATCACTGAAGCTTTCTTT
CDR3: CASSPQGAITEAFF

D: .
size: .
V: TRBV6-5
J: TRBJ1-1
DNA: TGTGCCAGCAGTTTCCTTCTTAACACTGAAGCTTTCTTT
CDR3: CASSFLLNTEAFF

D: .
size: once
V: TRBV20-1
J: TRBJ1-1
DNA: TGCAGTGCTAGTAGGGAGACTGAAGCTTTCTTT
CDR3: CSASRETEAFF

D: .
size: .
V: TRBV6-5
J: TRBJ1-1
DNA: TGTGCCAGCAGTTACTGGGCAGTGAACACTGAAGCTTTCTTT
CDR3: CASSYWAVNTEAFF

D: TRBD1
size: few
V: TRBV5-4
J: TRBJ2-3
DNA: TGTGCCAGCAGCACAGACAGGGGTATGTCGGCAGTAGATACGCAGTATTTT
CDR3: CASSTDRGMSAVDTQYF

D: TRBD1
size: .
V: TRBV29-1
J: TRBJ2-2
DNA: TGCAGCGTTGAAGCCCCGGGACAGGGCGTCACCGGGGAGCTGTTTTTT
CDR3: CSVEAPGQGVTGELFF

D: TRBD2
size: .
V: TRBV24-1
J: TRBJ2-7
DNA: TGTGCCACCAGTGACCCGGGGGGGCAGTACTTC
CDR3: CATSDPGGQYF

D: .
size: .
V: TRBV5-1
J: TRBJ2-1
DNA: TGCGCCAGCACAATGAGTGACTACAATGAGCAGTTCTTC
CDR3: CASTMSDYNEQFF

D: .
size: .
V: TRBV6-5
J: TRBJ2-7
DNA: TGTGCCAGCAGTACCGGGACAATCTACGAGCAGTACTTC
CDR3: CASSTGTIYEQYF

D: TRBD1
size: once
V: TRBV7-6
J: TRBJ1-2
DNA: TGTGCCAGCAGCTTACTCCCGGGACAGGGAAATGGCTACACCTTC
CDR3: CASSLLPGQGNGYTF

D: .
size: .
V: TRBV6-5
J: TRBJ1-1
DNA: TGTGCCAGCAAATACGGGGGGGGCACTGAAGCTTTCTTT
CDR3: CASKYGGGTEAFF

D: TRBD2
size: .
V: TRBV3-1/TRBV3-2
J: TRBJ2-3
DNA: TGTGCCAGCAGCCCACCCGGGACTAGCGGGAGAGCAGATACGCAGTATTTT
CDR3: CASSPPGTSGRADTQYF

D: .
size: .
V: TRBV6-5
J: TRBJ2-5
DNA: TGTGCCAGCACGGGGACACTATGGGAGACCCAGTACTTC
CDR3: CASTGTLWETQYF

D: .
size: few
V: TRBV7-9
J: TRBJ1-3
DNA: TGTGCCAGCAGCTTGGCCGGGAGGAAGGCCTCCGGAAACACCATATATTTT
CDR3: CASSLAGRKASGNTIYF

D: TRBD1
size: .
V: TRBV3-1/TRBV3-2
J: TRBJ1-5
DNA: TGTGCCAGCAGCGAGACAGGGAGCCAGCCCCAGCATTTT
CDR3: CASSETGSQPQHF

D: TRBD1
size: .
V: TRBV6-6
J: TRBJ1-4
DNA: TGTGCCAGCAGGGATCGACAGGGAGGTGAAAAACTGTTTTTT
CDR3: CASRDRQGGEKLFF

D: .
size: .
V: TRBV5-1
J: TRBJ1-6
DNA: TGCGCCAGCAGCTTTGCGGACCGGCGGGATTCACCCCTCCACTTT
CDR3: CASSFADRRDSPLHF

D: TRBD1
size: once
V: TRBV11-3
J: TRBJ1-3
DNA: TGTGCCAGCAGCCCAACTGAGGACAGGGCCATTGGAAACACCATATATTTT
CDR3: CASSPTEDRAIGNTIYF

D: .
size: .
V: TRBV3-1/TRBV3-2
J: TRBJ1-2
DNA: TGTGCCAGCAGAAATAGCGCTAACTATGGCTACACCTTC
CDR3: CASRNSANYGYTF

D: TRBD2
size: few
V: TRBV2
J: TRBJ2-7
DNA: TGTGCCAGCAGTAAACTAGCGGGGGGCTACGAGCAGTACTTC
CDR3: CASSKLAGGYEQYF

D: TRBD2
size: few
V: TRBV7-3
J: TRBJ2-5
DNA: TGTGCCAGCAGCCCATCTGGCGGGGGGGCGGAGACCCAGTACTTC
CDR3: CASSPSGGGAETQYF

D: .
size: .
V: TRBV7-2
J: TRBJ2-2
DNA: TGTGCCAGCAGCCCCGAGCGGTTAGCAAACACCGGGGAGCTGTTTTTT
CDR3: CASSPERLANTGELFF

D: TRBD1
size: .
V: TRBV3-1/TRBV3-2
J: TRBJ1-6
DNA: TGTGCCAGCAGCCAGGCAGGACAGGGCGGGAATTCACCCCTCCACTTT
CDR3: CASSQAGQGGNSPLHF

D: TRBD2
size: .
V: TRBV9
J: TRBJ2-7
DNA: TGTGCCAGCAGCGTTAGCGGGACTACAGCCTACGAGCAGTACTTC
CDR3: CASSVSGTTAYEQYF

D: TRBD2
size: .
V: TRBV6-5
J: TRBJ2-3
DNA: TGTGCCAGCATACTAGCGGGGGGCACAGATACGCAGTATTTT
CDR3: CASILAGGTDTQYF

D: TRBD1
size: .
V: TRBV2
J: TRBJ2-5
DNA: TGTGCCAGCAGCGTCACAACAACCCACAGGGGAAGGGAGACCCAGTACTTC
CDR3: CASSVTTTHRGRETQYF

D: TRBD2
size: .
V: TRBV11-3
J: TRBJ2-2
DNA: TGTGCCAGCAGCTCGCTAGCGGGAGAGGACACCGGGGAGCTGTTTTTT
CDR3: CASSSLAGEDTGELFF

D: .
size: once
V: TRBV3-1/TRBV3-2
J: TRBJ2-3
DNA: TGTGCCAGCAGCCGCCGCGGGTCGAGGGCAGATACGCAGTATTTT
CDR3: CASSRRGSRADTQYF

D: TRBD1
size: .
V: TRBV6-5
J: TRBJ1-3
DNA: TGTGCCAGCAGTTCCAGGGGGCTTGGAAACACCATATATTTT
CDR3: CASSSRGLGNTIYF

D: .
size: .
V: TRBV5-1
J: TRBJ1-4
DNA: TGCGCCAGCAGCTTGGAAATCCGGGGAGAAAAACTGTTTTTT
CDR3: CASSLEIRGEKLFF

D: .
size: .
V: TRBV2
J: TRBJ2-1
DNA: TGTGCCAGCAGTGGCATGACAGGCGGCTCCTACAATGAGCAGTTCTTC
CDR3: CASSGMTGGSYNEQFF

D: .
size: .
V: TRBV4-3
J: TRBJ1-2
DNA: TGCGCCAGCAGCCAAGAGGTCCAGGGGAACTATGGCTACACCTTC
CDR3: CASSQEVQGNYGYTF

D: .
size: .
V: TRBV6-1
J: TRBJ1-2
DNA: TGTGCCAGCAGTGAAAGGCAGGGTAGTACTCGCGGCTACACCTTC
CDR3: CASSERQGSTRGYTF

D: .
size: few
V: TRBV19
J: TRBJ2-5
DNA: TGTGCCAGTAGTCAGGGGCGGGAGACCCAGTACTTC
CDR3: CASSQGRETQYF

D: .
size: .
V: TRBV27
J: TRBJ1-4
DNA: TGTGCCAGCAGTTTAGTCTACGGAGGAAATGAAAAACTGTTTTTT
CDR3: CASSLVYGGNEKLFF

D: .
size: .
V: TRBV24-1
J: TRBJ2-5
DNA: TGTGCCACCAGTGATCCGAGGCAGGGTCCGACCCAGTACTTC
CDR3: CATSDPRQGPTQYF

D: .
size: .
V: TRBV19
J: TRBJ2-5
DNA: TGTGCCAGTAGTTGGTCGGGGGAAGAGACCCAGTACTTC
CDR3: CASSWSGEETQYF

D: TRBD1
size: .
V: TRBV7-9
J: TRBJ2-2
DNA: TGTGCCAGCAGCTTAAAGGGACAGACGAACACCGGGGAGCTGTTTTTT
CDR3: CASSLKGQTNTGELFF

D: TRBD2
size: .
V: TRBV4-1
J: TRBJ2-7
DNA: TGCGCCAGCAGCCAAGATGTAGCGCTAGCGGGGGGCGAGCAGTACTTC
CDR3: CASSQDVALAGGEQYF

D: .
size: once
V: TRBV12-5
J: TRBJ1-5
DNA: TGTGCTACCAGCTACAACCGAGGCGGACATAGCAATCAGCCCCAGCATTTT
CDR3: CATSYNRGGHSNQPQHF

D: .
size: .
V: TRBV5-1
J: TRBJ2-2
DNA: TGCGCCAGCAGCTTGGCGTCGAACACCGGGGAGCTGTTTTTT
CDR3: CASSLASNTGELFF

D: TRBD1
size: few
V: TRBV5-6
J: TRBJ1-1
DNA: TGTGCCAGCAGCTTGGGTCAGGGGGCTAGAGAGAGCACTGAAGCTTTCTTT
CDR3: CASSLGQGARESTEAFF

D: TRBD1
size: few
V: TRBV2
J: TRBJ1-5
DNA: TGTGCCAGCGGACAGGGGGCTTCTAATCAGCCCCAGCATTTT
CDR3: CASGQGASNQPQHF

D: .
size: .
V: TRBV11-2
J: TRBJ1-1
DNA: TGTGCCAGCAGCTTCGGGGAGGCGAACACTGAAGCTTTCTTT
CDR3: CASSFGEANTEAFF

D: TRBD2
size: .
V: TRBV4-2
J: TRBJ2-3
DNA: TGTGCCAGCAGCCAAGCGCTTGCGGGAGGGAGGTACGAGGGCCCCACAGATACGCAGTATTTT
CDR3: CASSQALAGGRYEGPTDTQYF